This note documents a single T cell receptor beta chain sequence. Its antigen is as yet unknown. The source of the sample is a study of identical twins. Overall study findings and caveats: Donors were not followed over many years; analysis was cross-sectional. Analyses of zero insertions could, in part, be confounded by invariant MAIT and iNKT cells.

Template switching added a universal primer site, and cDNA bore unique molecular identifiers. Using its own MiXCR run on the 5' RACE reads, TCRdb lists one record per CDR3 protein. The sample has some 460,000 distinct CDR3 sequences; approximately 14% are singletons. Healthy Caucasian donors formed the entire cohort. These data are also associated with another study on yellow fever vaccine responses in identical twins.

This sequence originates from a woman aged 18-29 years in good health. Sequencing was carried out using CD4+ T cells sorted from blood.

The CDR3 DNA reads TGTGCCAGCAGTCCGATGGGACTAGCGGGGGGGCAAGAGACCCAGTACTTC. Translating gives CASSPMGLAGGQETQYF. V and J are TRBV6-1 and TRBJ2-5; 16 nucleotides match TRBD2. Trimming cost V 5 bases and J 2 bases; bases outside gene matches: 5. Germline V gene sequence: CDR1 MNHNS, CDR2 SASEGT. The CDR3 has 17 residues.